These 9 T cell receptor beta chains were sequenced from one sample in a study of control samples from healthy donors and cancer patients. Clones were sequenced by immunoSEQ multiplex PCR, and TCRdb holds only the in-frame ones, with some missing. The data hold 120,000 to 150,000 clones, with 94% observed a single time. The sample was blood. The receptor source for this set is a man aged 35 to 55 in good health.

The chain carries TRBV6-6 and TRBJ1-2; possible D gene TRBD1, 6 bases. The CDR3 contains 12 residues. V was pared by 8 bases and J by 5 bases, with 12 bases between. The germline CDR1 and CDR2 sequences are MNHNY and SVGAGI (reference sequence). CDR3 in DNA: TGTGCCAGCGCAGGGGTGGGATATGGCTACACCTTC. Its protein is CASAGVGYGYTF.

J is TRBJ2-3 and V is TRBV4-2; no clear D. This CDR3 region has 14 residues. Germline lookup yields CDR1 LGHNA and CDR2 YNFKEQ. V dropped 0 bases and J dropped 8 bases, with 12 bases sitting between them. CDR3 sequence (DNA): TGTGCCAGCAGCCAAGATTTGGGCTCGGGTACGCAGTATTTT. Translating gives CASSQDLGSGTQYF.

The gene calls are TRBV13 and TRBJ2-7; tentatively, D is TRBD2 (6 bases). V was trimmed by 5 bases and J by 3 bases, leaving 14 bases between them. Germline V gives CDR1 PRHDT, CDR2 FYEKMQ (reference sequence). This CDR3 has 14 amino acids. CDR3 residues: CASSPWGEDYEQYF. Written as DNA, the CDR3 is TGTGCCAGCAGCCCGTGGGGGGAGGACTACGAGCAGTACTTC.

The chain couples TRBV2 to TRBJ2-7, with 15 bases fitting TRBD2. The J segment lost 3 bases and the V segment lost 6 bases, leaving 15 bases of the junction unmatched. The CDR3 is made up of 19 amino acids. Germline values: CDR1 SNHLY, CDR2 FYNNEI. CDR3 bases: TGTGCCAGCAGCAATGGACTAGCGGGAGGGCCCGACTACTACTACGAGCAGTACTTC. Protein sequence: CASSNGLAGGPDYYYEQYF.

This chain joins TRBV9 and TRBJ2-7, with a weak D call TRBD1 (6 bases). The V end lost 0 bases, the J end lost 2 bases, and 15 bases lay between the germline ends. Germline V gives CDR1 SGDLS, CDR2 YYNGEE. This CDR3 region has 16 residues. The CDR3 protein is CASSVGGPGAPYEQYF. The CDR3 coding sequence is TGTGCCAGCAGCGTAGGAGGGCCAGGGGCCCCCTACGAGCAGTACTTC.

CDR3 DNA sequence: TGTGCCAGCAGTGCCTTCCCGGGAGTCTATGGCTACACCTTC. Translated, it gives CASSAFPGVYGYTF. The rearrangement links TRBV6-6 to TRBJ1-2; D not certain. The CDR3 spans 14 residues. Looked up from germline, CDR1 is MNHNY and CDR2 is SVGAGI (reference sequence). V gave up 5 bases and J gave up 4 bases, with 14 bases separating them.

This chain links TRBV12-3 or TRBV12-4 with TRBJ1-2; 7 bases are a match to TRBD1. This CDR3 spans 12 amino acids. Trimming removed 1 base from V and 13 bases from J; junction bases left unmatched: 6. The CDR3 is CASSLDRGNATF. The CDR3 bases are TGTGCCAGCAGTTTAGACAGGGGAAATGCCACCTTC.

V gene TRBV19 combines with J gene TRBJ2-5, with 9 bases aligning to TRBD2. The germline gives CDR1 LNHDA, CDR2 SQIVND (reference sequence). The CDR3 totals 16 residues. The trim removed 2 bases at V and 5 bases at J, leaving 9 bases unmatched. The DNA of the CDR3 is TGTGCCAGTAGTATAATGGGACTAGCTTTGATGGAGACCCAGTACTTC. Protein: CASSIMGLALMETQYF.

The rearrangement links TRBV5-8 to TRBJ1-1; D gene uncertain. The germline V gene encodes CDR1 SGHTS and CDR2 YDEGEE. V shed 3 bases and J shed 0 bases, with 27 bases lying between them. The CDR3 covers 20 residues. CDR3 coding DNA: TGTGCCAGCAGCTCCATTACGATTATGGGCAGAAGATTATTGAACACTGAAGCTTTCTTT. Translated, it gives CASSSITIMGRRLLNTEAFF.